This T cell receptor beta chain derives from a study of neoadjuvant anti-PD-1 for oral cavity cancer. Study-wide background: Nivolumab at 3 mg/kg was mostly given biweekly, three to four doses, pre-surgery.

This clone was observed a few times. CDR1 is SGHKS, CDR2 YYEKEE, per germline (reference sequence). V lost 0 bases and J 0 bases, leaving 13 bases between the germline ends. This CDR3 has 18 residues. Repertoires were generated with immunoSEQ multiplex PCR, while TCRdb's copy carries only in-frame clones and drops some. The top ten clones hold approximately 2% of a sample with around 14,000 clones, 65% to 70% of them seen once. The sequenced sample was PBMCs, obtained before nivolumab (anti-PD-1) treatment. The receptor was isolated from a person between 40 and 79 years old with oral cavity squamous cell carcinoma. This chain links TRBV5-5 with TRBJ1-6; D is ambiguous. The CDR3 DNA reads TGTGCCAGCAGCTTGGAACCGTCGGCTAGCTCCTATAATTCACCCCTCCACTTT. Translation: CASSLEPSASSYNSPLHF.